The 25 T cell receptor beta chains below come from one sample, sequenced in a study of cytomegalovirus exposure and HLA in healthy donors. Primers: 60 Vbeta forward and 13 Jbeta reverse. Data came from immunoSEQ multiplex PCR; TCRdb stores just in-frame clones and leaves some out. Here the sample spans about 190,000 clones, over 70% being singletons. Input material: PBMCs. All receptors derive from a woman under 40 in good health and CMV-seropositive.

The chain recombines TRBV10-3 with TRBJ2-7; TRBD1 is a possible D gene (7 bases). The CDR3 is made up of 13 amino acids. Trimming shortened V by 4 bases and J by 6 bases, and 13 bases separated the two germline ends. The germline gives CDR1 ENHRY, CDR2 SYGVKD. The CDR3 region has the DNA TGTGCCATCAGTGCTACAGGGGACTCCGAGCAGTACTTC. Protein product: CAISATGDSEQYF.

This rearrangement joins TRBV7-8 to TRBJ1-1, with TRBD1 matching 8 bases. Germline values: CDR1 SGHVS, CDR2 FQNEAQ. CDR3 length: 15 amino acids. The J segment lost 3 bases and the V segment lost 1 base, leaving 4 bases of the junction unmatched. CDR3 DNA sequence: TGTGCCAGCAGCTTAGGACAGGGGATCGACACTGAAGCTTTCTTT. It is translated as CASSLGQGIDTEAFF.

The chain is built from TRBV5-6 and TRBJ2-1, with 10 bases matching TRBD2. Germline CDR1 reads SGHDT; CDR2 reads YYEEEE. J gave up 9 bases and V 3 bases, and 9 bases lay outside the gene matches. The CDR3 has 15 residues. CDR3 amino acids: CASSSSLAGVGEQFF. The CDR3 bases are TGTGCCAGCAGCTCGTCGCTAGCGGGAGTGGGTGAGCAGTTCTTC.

CDR3 loop: CASRSSYEQYF. The CDR3, as DNA: TGTGCCAGCAGGAGCTCCTACGAGCAGTACTTC. This chain links TRBV27 with TRBJ2-5; D gene uncertain. The last part of the DNA fits TRBJ2-7 better; the J call may be wrong. The CDR3 has 11 residues. The germline CDR1 and CDR2 sequences are MNHEY and SMNVEV (reference sequence).

This chain connects TRBV27 to TRBJ2-5, with TRBD2 matching 7 bases. The last part of the DNA fits TRBJ2-7 better; the J call may be wrong. Per the germline V gene, CDR1 is MNHEY and CDR2 is SMNVEV (reference sequence). The CDR3 consists of 13 residues. The CDR3 nucleotides read TGTGCCAGCAGTTACGGGGGGAGCTACGAGCAGTACTTC. Protein product: CASSYGGSYEQYF.

The rearrangement uses TRBV7-2 and TRBJ2-1; tentative D call: TRBD2 (5 bases). This CDR3 has 15 amino acids. Germline CDR1 SGHTA, CDR2 FQGNSA. Trimming took 5 bases from V and 4 from J, leaving 15 bases between them. In nucleotides, the CDR3 is TGTGCCAGCAGCCGTGATGGGCGAGGGTACAATGAGCAGTTCTTC. It yields the protein CASSRDGRGYNEQFF.

The rearrangement links TRBV6-1 to TRBJ2-7; TRBD2 might be the D (6 bases). The CDR3 length is 15 residues. The ends were cut back, 5 bases at V and 2 bases at J, with 16 bases in the middle. CDR1 and CDR2 (germline): MNHNS, SASEGT. The CDR3 DNA is TGTGCCAGCAGTCGATTCGGGACTCCTGCCTACGAGCAGTACTTC. This codes for CASSRFGTPAYEQYF.

The chain is built from TRBV4-1 and TRBJ2-7; 12 nucleotides agree with TRBD2. CDR1 MGHRA and CDR2 YSYEKL come from the germline V gene. J lost 4 bases, V lost 5 bases, and 6 bases had no gene match. This CDR3 has 15 residues. In DNA form, the CDR3 reads TGCGCCAGCAGCTCTCGGACTAGCGGGGTTTACGAGCAGTACTTC. It specifies CASSSRTSGVYEQYF.

V gene TRBV7-6 combines with J gene TRBJ2-7; TRBD1 aligns across 8 bases. J gave up 5 bases and V 0 bases, and 3 bases lay outside the gene matches. The germline CDR1 and CDR2 sequences are SGHVS and FNYEAQ. This CDR3 has 14 amino acids. DNA for the CDR3: TGTGCCAGCAGCTTAGCGCCAGGGGGCAACGAGCAGTACTTC. Its translation is CASSLAPGGNEQYF.

This chain uses TRBV27 with TRBJ2-2; D is ambiguous. The CDR3 consists of 15 residues. V lost 4 bases to trimming and J lost 4 bases, with 13 bases between them. The germline V gene has CDR1 MNHEY and CDR2 SMNVEV (reference sequence). The DNA for the CDR3 is TGTGCCAGCAGTTCCCCCCGCCGCGGCACCGGGGAGCTGTTTTTT. Amino acid sequence: CASSSPRRGTGELFF.

The genes are TRBV11-2 and TRBJ1-5; 9 nucleotides align to TRBD1. This CDR3 comprises 15 residues. The germline gives CDR1 SGHAT, CDR2 FQNNGV. Trimming at V came to 4 bases and at J to 6 bases, leaving 7 bases not matched to a gene. The CDR3 spells CASSSTQGAGQPQHF. The CDR3 bases are TGTGCCAGCAGCTCAACACAGGGGGCCGGTCAGCCCCAGCATTTT.

This clone came up a few times. The V call is TRBV28, the J call TRBJ2-7; 8 nucleotides align to TRBD1. The CDR3 loop spans 12 amino acids. Per the germline V gene, CDR1 is MDHEN and CDR2 is SYDVKM. V gave up 7 bases and J gave up 3 bases; unmatched junction bases: 2. CDR3 loop: CASNTGGYEQYF. The CDR3 DNA reads as TGTGCCAGCAATACAGGGGGCTACGAGCAGTACTTC.

The chain joins TRBV5-1 to TRBJ2-1; D is unclear. Trimming pared 0 bases from V and 4 bases from J, leaving 8 bases between. This CDR3 contains 14 residues. Germline-derived CDR1 and CDR2 are SGHRS and YFSETQ. CDR3 bases: TGCGCCAGCAGCTTGGTTTCCACTTACAATGAGCAGTTCTTC. Encoded protein: CASSLVSTYNEQFF.

V is TRBV7-6 and J is TRBJ2-2; perhaps TRBD1 as D (5 bases). Germline V gene lookup returns CDR1 SGHVS and CDR2 FNYEAQ. V lost 5 bases to trimming and J lost 0 bases, with 10 bases between them. The CDR3 is 15 residues long. The CDR3 bases are TGTGCCAGCAGCAAACAGGTTGCGAACACCGGGGAGCTGTTTTTT. This gives the protein CASSKQVANTGELFF.

V is TRBV27 and J is TRBJ2-1; the D gene is possibly TRBD1 (6 bases). V lost 6 bases and J 0 bases, leaving 18 bases between the germline ends. Looked up from germline, CDR1 is MNHEY and CDR2 is SMNVEV (reference sequence). This CDR3 comprises 17 residues. CDR3 DNA: TGTGCCAGCAGCACCTTCAACAGGGCCTTCTCCTACAATGAGCAGTTCTTC. Its protein product is CASSTFNRAFSYNEQFF.

The V call is TRBV18, the J call TRBJ2-6; 12 nucleotides line up with TRBD1. This CDR3 is 20 amino acids long. V gave up 6 bases and J gave up 4 bases; unmatched junction bases: 16. Germline values: CDR1 KGHSH, CDR2 LQKENI. CDR3 amino acids: CASSASFPGTGGLGANVLTF. Written as DNA, the CDR3 is TGTGCCAGCTCGGCCTCATTTCCCGGGACAGGGGGCTTGGGGGCCAACGTCCTGACTTTC.

J is TRBJ2-5 and V is TRBV5-4; D unresolved. V lost 4 bases and J 1 base, leaving 8 bases between the germline ends. This CDR3 comprises 13 residues. Germline-derived CDR1 and CDR2 are SGHNT and YYREEE (reference sequence). As DNA, the CDR3 is TGTGCCAGCAGCCTGGATAGCCAAGAGACCCAGTACTTC. Translation gives CASSLDSQETQYF. The variable domain in full, completed from reference TRBV5-4 and TRBJ2-5, reads ETGVTQSPTHLIKTRGQQVTLRCSSQSGHNTVSWYQQALGQGPQFIFQYYREEENGRGNFPPRFSGLQFPNYSSELNVNALELDDSALYLCASSLDSQETQYFGPGTRLLVL.

The gene calls are TRBV15 and TRBJ2-7; 9 nucleotides agree with TRBD2. The CDR3 has 16 residues. Germline values: CDR1 LNHNV, CDR2 YYDKDF (reference sequence). J was trimmed by 4 bases and V by 0 bases; bases with no gene match: 7. CDR3 bases: TGTGCCACCAGCAGAGACCGCGCAGCGGGAGGATACGAGCAGTACTTC. This translates into CATSRDRAAGGYEQYF. Complete variable domain (other parts from reference TRBV15 and TRBJ2-7): DAMVIQNPRYQVTQFGKPVTLSCSQTLNHNVMYWYQQKSSQAPKLLFHYYDKDFNNEADTPDNFQSRRPNTSFCFLDIRSPGLGDTAMYLCATSRDRAAGGYEQYFGPGTRLTVT.

As to this clone: Other DNA sequences in this sample translate to the same CDR3. The chain recombines TRBV19 with TRBJ2-1, with 10 bases matching TRBD2. J lost 7 bases, V lost 3 bases, and 6 bases had no gene match. Germline V CDR1 and CDR2: LNHDA, SQIVND (reference sequence). CDR3 length equals 15 residues. As DNA, the CDR3 is TGTGCCAGTAGTATGGGCCTAGCGGGAGTTAATGAGCAGTTCTTC. Its protein is CASSMGLAGVNEQFF.

This clone was found once. The chain uses TRBV7-2 and TRBJ2-4, with 13 bases matching TRBD2. With V trimmed by 4 bases and J by 1 base, 4 bases remained unmatched. The CDR3 spans 17 residues. Germline assignment: CDR1 SGHTA and CDR2 FQGNSA. The DNA of the CDR3 is TGTGCCAGCAGCTGGACTAGCGGGGGTGGGGCCAAAAACATTCAGTACTTC. This translates into CASSWTSGGGAKNIQYF.

The chain joins TRBV5-6 to TRBJ2-7, with D perhaps matching TRBD1 (6 bases). Germline V gene data show CDR1 as SGHDT and CDR2 as YYEEEE. V lost 1 base to trimming and J lost 13 bases, with 18 bases between them. CDR3 length equals 13 residues. The CDR3 loop is CASSLPSGDTAYF. CDR3 sequence (DNA): TGTGCCAGCAGCTTGCCTTCAGGGGATACGGCCTACTTC.

This clone was seen more than once but under ten times. The CDR3 loop reads CASSLDRVPHEQYF. DNA for the CDR3: TGTGCCAGCAGCTTGGATCGAGTCCCCCACGAGCAGTACTTC. V and J are TRBV5-4 and TRBJ2-7; D unresolved. V was pared by 0 bases and J by 5 bases, with 12 bases between. The CDR3 runs 14 residues. Germline assignment: CDR1 SGHNT and CDR2 YYREEE (reference sequence).

This chain joins TRBV6-5 and TRBJ2-7; a possible D gene is TRBD2 (6 bases). CDR1 is MNHEY, CDR2 SVGAGI, per germline. Trimming cost V 6 bases and J 5 bases, with 20 bases left between them. The CDR3 consists of 15 residues. The CDR3 DNA reads TGTGCCAGCAGCTCCTACCGGGGAGGCCCCAACGAGCAGTACTTC. This codes for CASSSYRGGPNEQYF.

The chain has TRBV29-1 and TRBJ1-2, with D perhaps TRBD1 (6 bases). The CDR3 is 16 residues long. The germline CDR1 and CDR2 sequences are SQVTM and ANQGSEA. V shed 3 bases and J shed 7 bases, with 24 bases lying between them. CDR3 residues: CSVEGTGSLMRAGYTF. DNA of the CDR3: TGCAGCGTTGAGGGAACAGGGAGTTTAATGAGGGCTGGCTACACCTTC.

This chain joins TRBV5-3 and TRBJ2-5; TRBD1 matches 8 bases. The J call may be wrong; the DNA end is better matched by TRBJ2-7. TRBV5-3 is designated an ORF whose function remains uncertain. The CDR3 totals 15 residues. The CDR3: CARRPDRGRGYEQYF. The DNA of the CDR3 is TGTGCCAGAAGACCCGACAGGGGAAGGGGCTACGAGCAGTACTTC.